What follows is one T cell receptor (beta chain) and its context. The antigen is undetermined. The data are from a study of identical twins. Healthy Caucasians supplied all donations. Broader study findings: Findings came from cross-sectional statistics, without long-term follow-up of donors. Models predicted less out-of-frame TCR alpha sharing in monozygotic twins than was found.

Germline-derived CDR1 and CDR2 are LGHNA and YSLEER. Trimming removed 3 bases from V and 1 base from J, with 9 bases in between. This CDR3 spans 14 amino acids. Each cDNA held unique molecular identifiers, and template switching gave it a universal primer site. TCRdb recomputed calls from the 5' RACE reads with MiXCR, one row per CDR3 protein. The sample shows approximately 260,000 distinct CDR3 sequences, over 12% of them seen only once. This sequence was found in a woman under 30 in good health. Material for sequencing was memory (CD45RO+) T cells sorted from blood. V is TRBV4-3 and J is TRBJ1-2; TRBD1 might be the D (5 bases). The CDR3 nucleotides are TGCGCCAGCAGCCATTCAGGGAATAACTATGGCTACACCTTC. This codes for CASSHSGNNYGYTF.